This T cell receptor (beta chain) was obtained from a study of monozygotic twins with cystic fibrosis. Regarding the study as a whole: Low clonality (median about 0.0095) suggested a mostly naive repertoire. Monozygotic CF twins shared more identical nucleotide clonotypes than unrelated patients.

A note on this clone: Antigen specificity is unknown.

The table came from immunoSEQ multiplex PCR; TCRdb's copy has only in-frame clones and leaves some out. The data show 15,000 or so clones, approximately 98% seen once. Germline trimming cut 4 bases from V and 4 bases from J; bases unmatched to any gene: 4. CDR1 is SQVTM and CDR2 is ANQGSEA in the germline V gene. The CDR3 covers 14 residues. Sequencing was carried out using blood. J is TRBJ1-2 and V is TRBV29-1; 12 bases match TRBD1. The sequence was obtained from a girl aged 2-10 years with cystic fibrosis. CDR3 nucleotides: TGCAGCGTTGGGGACAGGGGGCTCAGCTATGGCTACACCTTC. Protein: CSVGDRGLSYGYTF.